These T cell receptor beta chains were read from a single sample in a study of T cell changes during pregnancy in multiple sclerosis. Libraries were prepared by immunoSEQ multiplex PCR; TCRdb keeps only in-frame clonotypes and omits some of them. Of about 41,000 clones listed, less than 95% are singletons. The sequences come from CD8+ T cells from peripheral blood mononuclear cells, collected in the first trimester of pregnancy. These receptors came from a female donor with multiple sclerosis, enrolled in a pregnancy study. Both conserved end residues are part of each CDR3. Each record gives: J gene, clone size, D gene, V gene, CDR3 protein, CDR3 DNA. D genes are given only for firm matches. Expanded clones are given a class, and other clones once, few, many or no size at all.

J: TRBJ2-2; size: NA; D: TRBD2; V: TRBV2; CDR3: CASTGPTSGGPQTGELFF; DNA: TGTGCCAGCACGGGTCCGACTAGCGGGGGGCCTCAGACCGGGGAGCTGTTTTTT
J: TRBJ1-1; size: NA; D: NA; V: TRBV14; CDR3: CASSDEVTGWNTEAFF; DNA: TGTGCCAGCAGCGACGAAGTTACAGGGTGGAACACTGAAGCTTTCTTT
J: TRBJ1-5; size: NA; D: TRBD1; V: TRBV19; CDR3: CASSISPGRTGERWPQHF; DNA: TGTGCCAGTAGTATATCCCCCGGACGGACAGGGGAACGGTGGCCCCAGCATTTT
J: TRBJ1-2; size: NA; D: NA; V: TRBV5-6; CDR3: CASSLAGVGDGYTF; DNA: TGTGCCAGCAGCTTGGCGGGGGTAGGTGATGGCTACACCTTC
J: TRBJ1-4; size: NA; D: NA; V: TRBV30; CDR3: CAWGPIATNEKLFF; DNA: TGTGCCTGGGGGCCCATTGCAACTAATGAAAAACTGTTTTTT
J: TRBJ1-1; size: NA; D: NA; V: TRBV4-1; CDR3: CASSQPPRTEAFF; DNA: TGCGCCAGCAGCCAACCCCCCCGGACTGAAGCTTTCTTT
J: TRBJ2-3; size: NA; D: TRBD1; V: TRBV9; CDR3: CASSEPAGTGRTDTQYF; DNA: TGTGCCAGCAGCGAGCCGGCAGGGACAGGGCGCACAGATACGCAGTATTTT
J: TRBJ2-6; size: many; D: NA; V: TRBV4-3; CDR3: CASSQETGGSGANVLTF; DNA: TGCGCCAGCAGCCAGGAGACAGGAGGCTCTGGGGCCAACGTCCTGACTTTC
J: TRBJ1-5; size: NA; D: TRBD1; V: TRBV6-6; CDR3: CASSTQTGDSNQPQHF; DNA: TGTGCCAGCAGTACCCAGACAGGGGATAGCAATCAGCCCCAGCATTTT
J: TRBJ2-7; size: NA; D: TRBD2; V: TRBV6-1; CDR3: CASSEPGGADEQYF; DNA: TGTGCCAGCAGTGAACCGGGGGGGGCGGACGAGCAGTACTTC
J: TRBJ1-3; size: NA; D: NA; V: TRBV30; CDR3: CAWEFGSGNTIYF; DNA: TGTGCCTGGGAATTCGGCTCTGGAAACACCATATATTTT
J: TRBJ1-1; size: NA; D: NA; V: TRBV7-9; CDR3: CASSPTENTEAFF; DNA: TGTGCCAGCAGCCCGACAGAGAACACTGAAGCTTTCTTT
J: TRBJ2-1; size: NA; D: NA; V: TRBV5-4; CDR3: CASSSGRHNEQFF; DNA: TGTGCCAGCAGCTCAGGCAGACACAATGAGCAGTTCTTC
J: TRBJ2-1; size: few; D: NA; V: TRBV19; CDR3: CASSIIIRNEQFF; DNA: TGTGCCAGTAGTATAATCATTCGGAATGAGCAGTTCTTC
J: TRBJ2-7; size: once; D: TRBD2; V: TRBV5-4; CDR3: CASSSTRGASGIYEQYF; DNA: TGTGCCAGCAGCTCCACTCGGGGGGCTAGCGGGATATACGAGCAGTACTTC
J: TRBJ1-4; size: once; D: NA; V: TRBV29-1; CDR3: CSVVSRGKLFF; DNA: TGCAGCGTCGTTAGTCGGGGAAAACTGTTTTTT
J: TRBJ1-1; size: NA; D: TRBD1; V: TRBV6-6; CDR3: CASSVDRLNTEAFF; DNA: TGTGCCAGCAGTGTGGACAGGTTGAACACTGAAGCTTTCTTT
J: TRBJ2-7; size: NA; D: NA; V: TRBV27; CDR3: CASVSLSYEQYF; DNA: TGTGCCAGCGTTTCACTAAGCTACGAGCAGTACTTC
J: TRBJ1-2; size: NA; D: NA; V: TRBV14; CDR3: CASSQQGRNIGYTF; DNA: TGTGCCAGCAGCCAGCAGGGGAGAAATATCGGCTACACCTTC
J: TRBJ2-3; size: NA; D: NA; V: TRBV7-3; CDR3: CASSLEPGVPDTQYF; DNA: TGTGCCAGCAGCTTAGAGCCAGGGGTACCAGATACGCAGTATTTT